These 13 T cell receptor beta chains were all obtained from the same sample, sequenced in a study of cytomegalovirus exposure and HLA in healthy donors. Primers: 60 Vbeta forward and 13 Jbeta reverse. Assay used: immunoSEQ multiplex PCR; TCRdb lists only in-frame clones, some missing. Among some 150,000 clones listed, 60% to 80% were seen once. Sequenced: PBMCs. These receptors originate from a male donor in good health and CMV-seronegative.

The chain couples TRBV6-1 to TRBJ1-3; 7 nucleotides match TRBD1. The CDR3 runs 14 residues. The V and J ends lost 2 bases and 4 bases, in that order; junction bases with no gene match: 2. Per the germline V gene, CDR1 is MNHNS and CDR2 is SASEGT. CDR3 bases: TGTGCCAGCAGTGAACAGGGGGAGGGAAACACCATATATTTT. It translates to CASSEQGEGNTIYF.

This CDR3 reads CASSNRVAGVYSNQPQHF. The CDR3 DNA sequence: TGTGCCAGTAGTAACAGGGTGGCGGGGGTATATAGCAATCAGCCCCAGCATTTT. The gene calls are TRBV19 and TRBJ1-5, with D possibly being TRBD1 (6 bases). V was shortened by 4 bases and J by 0 bases, with 19 bases between the two germline ends. The CDR3 consists of 18 residues. Germline V lookup: CDR1 LNHDA, CDR2 SQIVND (reference sequence).

The genes are TRBV19 and TRBJ2-5; D is possibly TRBD2 (5 bases). Germline assignment: CDR1 LNHDA and CDR2 SQIVND (reference sequence). This CDR3 contains 12 residues. The V end was cut by 6 bases, the J end by 4 bases, with 9 bases between. The CDR3 reads CASSGERETQYF. The CDR3 DNA reads TGTGCCAGTAGCGGGGAGCGAGAGACCCAGTACTTC.

V and J are TRBV18 and TRBJ2-1; D unclear. V gave up 2 bases and J gave up 7 bases, with 9 bases separating them. CDR1 and CDR2 from the germline V gene are KGHSH and LQKENI. The CDR3 is 13 residues long. CDR3 coding DNA: TGTGCCAGCTCACCAGCCTCCCAGAATGAGCAGTTCTTC. As protein: CASSPASQNEQFF.

The J gene is TRBJ2-1, the V gene TRBV19, with 8 nucleotides matching TRBD1. J lost 6 bases, V lost 10 bases, and 8 bases had no gene match. This CDR3 has 13 residues. CDR1 is LNHDA, CDR2 SQIVND, per germline (reference sequence). The CDR3: CATARGPGNEQFF. In DNA form, the CDR3 reads TGTGCCACCGCCAGGGGGCCCGGCAATGAGCAGTTCTTC.

The CDR3 protein is CASSKDREYEQYF. CDR3 nucleotides: TGTGCCAGTAGCAAGGACAGGGAGTACGAGCAGTACTTC. The V gene is TRBV19, the J gene TRBJ2-7; 8 bases map to TRBD1. Germline values: CDR1 LNHDA, CDR2 SQIVND (reference sequence). The CDR3 length is 13 residues. Trimming cost V 6 bases and J 4 bases; bases outside gene matches: 5.

The V call is TRBV7-2, the J call TRBJ2-7, with 8 bases lining up with TRBD2. Germline-derived CDR1 and CDR2 are SGHTA and FQGNSA. V trimming: 5 bases; J trimming: 3 bases; junction bases outside the gene matches: 9. The CDR3 is made up of 15 amino acids. For the CDR3, the DNA is TGTGCCAGCAGCCACTCAGGACTAGCTGACTACGAGCAGTACTTC. Translation gives CASSHSGLADYEQYF.

The gene calls are TRBV27 and TRBJ2-1; TRBD2 might be the D (6 bases). V lost 8 bases and J lost 4, with 12 bases in between. Per the germline V gene, CDR1 is MNHEY and CDR2 is SMNVEV (reference sequence). This CDR3 contains 13 residues. The CDR3 DNA sequence: TGTGCCAGCTCGCGGGGAAATTACAATGAGCAGTTCTTC. This encodes CASSRGNYNEQFF.

The V and J genes are TRBV2 and TRBJ2-3; 7 bases are a match to TRBD1. The CDR3 extends over 15 amino acids. Trimming cost V 6 bases and J 4 bases; bases outside gene matches: 10. Germline V CDR1 and CDR2: SNHLY, FYNNEI. The DNA for the CDR3 is TGTGCCAGCAGCCTGACAGGGCAGTTCGCAGATACGCAGTATTTT. Protein sequence: CASSLTGQFADTQYF. Looking up the rest from reference TRBV2 and TRBJ2-3 gives the full variable domain: EPEVTQTPSHQVTQMGQEVILRCVPISNHLYFYWYRQILGQKVEFLVSFYNNEISEKSEIFDDQFSVERPDGSNFTLKIRSTKLEDSAMYFCASSLTGQFADTQYFGPGTRLTVL.

CDR3 DNA sequence: TGTGCCAGCAGCTCTCGGGGAGGCCTTACGGGAAAACTGTTTTTT. Its translation is CASSSRGGLTGKLFF. The chain joins TRBV6-5 to TRBJ1-4; no definite D call. Germline V lookup: CDR1 MNHEY, CDR2 SVGAGI. Trimming pared 6 bases from V and 10 bases from J, leaving 21 bases between. The CDR3 runs 15 residues.

The J gene is TRBJ2-5, the V gene TRBV7-2; D not certain. The CDR3 length is 14 residues. Germline CDR1 is SGHTA and CDR2 is FQGNSA. Trimming stripped 1 base from V and 2 bases from J, with 8 bases between. This chain's CDR3 is CASSLGRQQETQYF. The CDR3 DNA follows: TGTGCCAGCAGCTTAGGCCGTCAGCAAGAGACCCAGTACTTC.

The chain employs TRBV7-9 and TRBJ1-2, with TRBD1 matching 7 bases. Germline CDR1 SEHNR, CDR2 FQNEAQ (reference sequence). The CDR3 covers 18 residues. V gave up 3 bases and J gave up 6 bases; unmatched junction bases: 19. In DNA, the CDR3 is TGTGCCAGCAGCTTTACAGGGGCCACCGGCGGAATCGGTAATGGCTACACCTTC. Its translation is CASSFTGATGGIGNGYTF.

This chain uses TRBV7-9 with TRBJ2-4; 8 nucleotides align to TRBD1. Trimming at V came to 5 bases and at J to 8 bases, leaving 5 bases not matched to a gene. Germline-derived CDR1 and CDR2 are SEHNR and FQNEAQ (reference sequence). The CDR3 is made up of 13 amino acids. Here the CDR3 DNA reads TGTGCCAGCAGCCCTCCGGGACAGGACATTCAGTACTTC. Protein product: CASSPPGQDIQYF.